The 18 T cell receptor beta chains below come from one sample, sequenced in a study of blood T cells in healthy people across ages. Together with a sample-barcoded 5' primer, a J-beta primer mix was included in a second PCR lasting roughly 6 to 12 cycles. TCRdb analysed the 5' RACE reads with MiXCR anew, one entry per CDR3 protein. The sample lists about 1 million distinct CDR3 sequences, more than 40% seen once, with approximately 20% in the top ten. Sequencing input: blood. Receptors originate from a woman aged 60-75 years in good health.

The chain is built from TRBV24-1 and TRBJ2-5; 9 bases match TRBD1. This CDR3 is built from 15 residues. CDR1 is KGHDR and CDR2 is SFDVKD in the germline V gene. Losses at the gene ends were 4 bases for V and 1 base for J; bases not matched to a gene: 3. The CDR3 reads CATSDRGQGQETQYF. Written as DNA, the CDR3 is TGTGCCACCAGTGACAGGGGACAGGGCCAAGAGACCCAGTACTTC.

The rearrangement uses TRBV6-1 and TRBJ2-5; D is ambiguous. Germline V lookup: CDR1 MNHNS, CDR2 SASEGT. Trimming took off 10 bases at V and 5 bases at J, with 17 bases between the two ends. The CDR3 contains 13 residues. The CDR3 region is CATDLTVWETQYF. In DNA, the CDR3 is TGTGCCACCGACCTGACGGTGTGGGAGACCCAGTACTTC.

This clonotype has just a few counts. The chain couples TRBV25-1 to TRBJ2-1; D might be TRBD1 (5 bases). Deletions cut 6 bases from V and 7 bases from J, with 16 bases between. Germline CDR1 and CDR2: MGHDK and SYGVNS. This CDR3 region has 14 residues. The DNA of the CDR3 is TGTGCCAGCAGCTCCAGGGTAAATGGAAATGAGCAGTTCTTC. It is translated as CASSSRVNGNEQFF.

This clonotype was counted only a few times. The chain joins TRBV6-2 or TRBV6-3 to TRBJ2-7; 10 nucleotides agree with TRBD2. Germline values: CDR1 MNHEY, CDR2 SVGEGT. Trimming cost V 5 bases and J 7 bases; bases outside gene matches: 11. This CDR3 has 15 amino acids. CDR3 coding DNA: TGTGCCAGCAGTATTAGCGGGAGGAACTACAATGAGCAGTACTTC. It encodes CASSISGRNYNEQYF.

This clonotype was found a few times. The V call is TRBV9, the J call TRBJ2-7; D might be TRBD1 or TRBD2, each matching 5 bases. Germline values: CDR1 SGDLS, CDR2 YYNGEE. The V end lost 5 bases, the J end lost 2 bases, and 17 bases lay between the germline ends. CDR3 length: 15 residues. The CDR3 here is CASSATGTPPYEQYF. The CDR3 DNA reads as TGTGCCAGCAGTGCTACCGGGACCCCGCCCTACGAGCAGTACTTC.

This clonotype came up once. The rearrangement links TRBV19 to TRBJ1-5; tentatively, D is TRBD1 (5 bases). Germline values: CDR1 LNHDA, CDR2 SQIVND (reference sequence). The CDR3 contains 14 residues. V lost 5 bases and J lost 6, with 14 bases in between. The CDR3 DNA follows: TGTGCCAGTAGTGCCCGGGGCGGAGGTCAGCCCCAGCATTTT. This encodes CASSARGGGQPQHF.

This chain connects TRBV2 to TRBJ2-7; 10 bases agree with TRBD1. Looked up from germline, CDR1 is SNHLY and CDR2 is FYNNEI. J lost 5 bases, V lost 2 bases, and 6 bases had no gene match. This CDR3 region has 15 residues. The CDR3 loop reads CASSEPTGGVDEQYF. In DNA, the CDR3 is TGTGCCAGCAGTGAACCGACAGGGGGCGTCGACGAGCAGTACTTC.

This clonotype turned up a few times. The rearrangement uses TRBV27 and TRBJ2-1; D not certain. Germline CDR1 is MNHEY and CDR2 is SMNVEV (reference sequence). The CDR3 consists of 14 residues. The V gene lost 3 bases and the J gene lost 8 bases, with 14 bases spanning the gap. The CDR3 DNA follows: TGTGCCAGCAGTTTGGATGGGTTTGGGGATGAGCAGTTCTTC. This codes for CASSLDGFGDEQFF.

Regarding this clonotype: The conserved phenylalanine or tryptophan normally closing the CDR3 is absent here, so this likely arose from a read error. The rearrangement links TRBV4-2 to TRBJ2-3, with 10 positions matching TRBD2. The CDR3 totals 16 residues. Germline CDR1 is LGHNA and CDR2 is YNFKEQ. V lost 1 base and J lost 1; bases outside the gene matches: 2. Here the CDR3 reads CASSQGLAGRTDTQYL. For the CDR3, the DNA is TGTGCCAGCAGCCAAGGACTAGCGGGCCGCACAGATACGCAGTATTTA.

The sample holds a few counts of this clonotype. This chain uses TRBV30 with TRBJ2-1, with 8 bases aligning to TRBD1. The CDR3 totals 15 residues. Trimming cost V 0 bases and J 4 bases; bases outside gene matches: 5. Germline V gene lookup returns CDR1 GTSNPN and CDR2 SVGIG (reference sequence). CDR3 protein: CAWSVPGGGYNEQFF. The DNA of the CDR3 is TGTGCCTGGAGTGTACCAGGGGGCGGGTACAATGAGCAGTTCTTC.

In its sample, this clonotype was seen a few times. This sequence joins TRBV29-1 and TRBJ2-5, with TRBD1 matching over 7 bases. V shed 7 bases and J 9 bases; nucleotides not matched to a gene: 11. Germline CDR1 SQVTM, CDR2 ANQGSEA. There are 12 residues in the CDR3. The CDR3 nucleotides read TGCAGCGCCCGACAGGGACCCGGGGCCCAGTACTTC. It encodes CSARQGPGAQYF. Using reference TRBV29-1 and TRBJ2-5 for the parts outside the CDR3, the full variable domain is SAVISQKPSRDICQRGTSLTIQCQVDSQVTMMFWYRQQPGQSLTLIATANQGSEATYESGFVIDKFPISRPNLTFSTLTVSNMSPEDSSIYLCSARQGPGAQYFGPGTRLLVL.

In the case of this clonotype: One end of the junction does not line up with germline, which may come from a read error. The V gene is TRBV27, the J gene TRBJ2-4; no clear D. Germline V lookup: CDR1 MNHEY, CDR2 SMNVEV (reference sequence). There are 13 residues in the CDR3. This CDR3 is CASSLFAEETQCF. DNA for the CDR3: TGTGCCAGCAGTTTATTTGCCGAGGAGACCCAGTGCTTC.

The CDR3 is CASSLHRGTYEQYF. CDR3 sequence (DNA): TGTGCCAGCAGTCTCCACCGAGGGACCTACGAGCAGTACTTC. The V and J genes are TRBV27 and TRBJ2-7; the D gene is possibly TRBD2 (5 bases). CDR1 and CDR2 from the germline V gene are MNHEY and SMNVEV (reference sequence). V shed 5 bases and J shed 2 bases, with 13 bases lying between them. The CDR3 totals 14 residues.

The V call is TRBV6-2 or TRBV6-3, the J call TRBJ2-7; no clear D. CDR3 length equals 12 residues. Germline V gives CDR1 MNHEY, CDR2 SVGEGT. Trimming removed 8 bases at V and 3 bases at J, with 11 bases between. The CDR3 loop reads CASSWEYYEQYF. DNA for the CDR3: TGTGCCAGCTCCTGGGAATACTACGAGCAGTACTTC.

This sequence joins TRBV12-3 or TRBV12-4 and TRBJ2-7, with TRBD1 as a possible D gene (6 bases). The V end lost 7 bases, the J end lost 4 bases, and 17 bases lay between the germline ends. CDR3 length equals 14 residues. CDR3 sequence: CASTQQGWGYEQYF. The CDR3 bases are TGTGCCAGCACTCAACAGGGATGGGGTTACGAGCAGTACTTC.

This clonotype was recorded at least ten times. This sequence joins TRBV15 and TRBJ2-5; D remains unclear. V was cut by 0 bases and J by 5 bases, with 7 bases left in between. The germline gives CDR1 LNHNV, CDR2 YYDKDF (reference sequence). The CDR3 totals 13 residues. In DNA, the CDR3 is TGTGCCACCAGCAGAGAAACCAGTGAGACCCAGTACTTC. Translation gives CATSRETSETQYF.

The chain couples TRBV2 to TRBJ1-2, with D possibly being TRBD1 (5 bases). V dropped 5 bases and J dropped 4 bases, with 11 bases sitting between them. Per germline, CDR1 SNHLY and CDR2 FYNNEI. There are 13 residues in the CDR3. The CDR3 here is CASSLTESYGYTF. In nucleotides, the CDR3 is TGTGCCAGCAGTTTGACAGAGTCCTATGGCTACACCTTC.

This clonotype was detected a few times. The rearrangement joins TRBV27 to TRBJ2-7, with 9 bases fitting TRBD1. The junction had 11 bases not matched to a gene; V was cut back by 2 bases and J by 6 bases. This CDR3 region has 16 residues. Germline-derived CDR1 and CDR2 are MNHEY and SMNVEV (reference sequence). CDR3 region: CASSLLLGQGSGEQYF. The DNA for the CDR3 is TGTGCCAGCAGTTTACTACTCGGACAGGGGTCCGGCGAGCAGTACTTC.